This T cell receptor beta chain was obtained from a study of blood T cell repertoires in COVID-19. Looking at the study overall: In each case, the material was cDNA or gDNA derived from T cells, B-cell-depleted T cells, or PBMCs.

Libraries were prepared by immunoSEQ multiplex PCR; TCRdb keeps only in-frame clonotypes and omits some of them. The table has about 76,000 clones, around 80% seen once. The receptor's source is an older woman with acute or convalescent COVID-19. The sample was peripheral blood.

This CDR3 is CASSLPPGQSSYNSPLHF. The CDR3 DNA reads as TGTGCCAGCAGCTTACCTCCGGGACAGAGCTCCTATAATTCACCCCTCCACTTT. The chain links TRBV7-2 to TRBJ1-6, with 7 bases matching TRBD1. V trimming: 2 bases; J trimming: 0 bases; junction bases outside the gene matches: 7. The CDR3 spans 18 residues. Germline CDR1 reads SGHTA; CDR2 reads FQGNSA.